The 32 T cell receptor beta chains in this list originate from one sample, sequenced in a study of T cells in Graves' hyperthyroidism and ophthalmopathy. Amplified TCR beta CDR3 regions derived from RNA transcripts. Initially, a first-round RT-PCR of the TCR CDR3 employed the HTBI primer set. TCRdb reanalysed the multiplex PCR reads using MiXCR and keeps one entry per CDR3 protein. The sample includes approximately 600,000 distinct CDR3 sequences, around 13% of them seen just once. Sequencing was done on a sample of blood. Receptors originate from a woman aged 25 to 45 with Graves' hyperthyroidism that later progressed to Graves' ophthalmopathy.

On this clonotype itself: One base away lies a much larger clone, so this may be a sequencing read error. The genes are TRBV18 and TRBJ1-1, with TRBD1 matching 11 bases. Germline loops: CDR1 KGHSH, CDR2 LQKENI. Losses at the gene ends were 8 bases for V and 4 bases for J; bases not matched to a gene: 6. The CDR3 covers 14 residues. The chain's CDR3 is CASTDGQGATEAFF. The CDR3 DNA follows: TGTGCCAGCACAGATGGACAGGGGGCCACTGAAGCTTTCTTT.

This clonotype was picked up many times. The rearrangement uses TRBV19 and TRBJ1-2, with 7 bases fitting TRBD1. The CDR3 is made up of 13 amino acids. Germline V CDR1 and CDR2: LNHDA, SQIVND (reference sequence). The V and J ends lost 5 bases and 4 bases, in that order; junction bases with no gene match: 4. CDR3 amino acids: CASSQGTAYGYTF. The CDR3 DNA reads as TGTGCCAGTAGTCAAGGGACAGCCTATGGCTACACCTTC.

The rearrangement joins TRBV6-5 to TRBJ2-5, with D tentatively TRBD2 (6 bases). In germline, CDR1 is MNHEY, CDR2 SVGAGI. The CDR3 contains 15 residues. Trimming stripped 2 bases from V and 3 bases from J, with 13 bases between. CDR3 sequence (DNA): TGTGCCAGCAGTTACGATTCCGGGAGAAAAGAGACCCAGTACTTC. It codes for CASSYDSGRKETQYF.

This clonotype was seen at least ten times. The chain couples TRBV28 to TRBJ2-1; weak D call: TRBD2 (6 bases). Trimming left V 4 bases short and J 2 bases short, with 15 bases between. Germline CDR1 and CDR2: MDHEN and SYDVKM. CDR3 length: 16 residues. The CDR3 loop reads CASSSAEAGPYNEQFF. CDR3 bases: TGTGCCAGCAGTTCCGCCGAGGCGGGGCCCTACAATGAGCAGTTCTTC. Full variable domain (missing parts from reference TRBV28 and TRBJ2-1): DVKVTQSSRYLVKRTGEKVFLECVQDMDHENMFWYRQDPGLGLRLIYFSYDVKMKEKGDIPEGYSVSREKKERFSLILESASTNQTSMYLCASSSAEAGPYNEQFFGPGTRLTVL.

The sample holds many counts of this clonotype. This chain joins TRBV7-2 and TRBJ1-1; the D is unclear. Deletions cut 4 bases from V and 0 bases from J, with 6 bases between. From germline, CDR1 is SGHTA and CDR2 FQGNSA. This CDR3 comprises 13 residues. The CDR3 region has the DNA TGTGCCAGCAGCTGGGCGGTGAACACTGAAGCTTTCTTT. This sequence encodes CASSWAVNTEAFF.

Many counts were recorded for this clonotype. The V call is TRBV24-1, the J call TRBJ1-1, with D possibly TRBD1 on 5 matching bases. Looked up from germline, CDR1 is KGHDR and CDR2 is SFDVKD. V lost 9 bases, J lost 4 bases, and 20 bases lay in between. The CDR3 contains 15 residues. CDR3 amino acids: CATRQRGPGGTEAFF. CDR3 DNA sequence: TGTGCCACCCGTCAGAGGGGCCCGGGAGGCACTGAAGCTTTCTTT.

The sample holds many counts of this clonotype. V is TRBV5-8 and J is TRBJ2-1; weak D call: TRBD1 (6 bases). V lost 0 bases, J lost 8 bases, and 21 bases lay in between. Per the germline V gene, CDR1 is SGHTS and CDR2 is YDEGEE. The CDR3 runs to 17 residues. The CDR3 DNA follows: TGTGCCAGCAGCTTGGCCCCCGGGACAAGGGTCCCCCATGAGCAGTTCTTC. Translating it yields CASSLAPGTRVPHEQFF.

This clonotype was counted at least ten times. The V call is TRBV24-1, the J call TRBJ1-1, with D tentatively TRBD1 (6 bases). Trimming removed 12 bases at V and 0 bases at J, with 13 bases between. CDR3 length: 13 residues. Germline-derived CDR1 and CDR2 are KGHDR and SFDVKD. CDR3 sequence reads: CASSDRLNTEAFF. The CDR3 DNA reads as TGTGCCTCCTCGGACAGATTGAACACTGAAGCTTTCTTT.

Many counts were recorded for this clonotype. The chain has TRBV7-2 and TRBJ2-7; a possible D gene is TRBD2 (5 bases). This CDR3 spans 16 amino acids. V shed 0 bases and J shed 4 bases, with 16 bases lying between them. CDR1 and CDR2 from the germline V gene are SGHTA and FQGNSA. CDR3 sequence (DNA): TGTGCCAGCAGCTTAGCGTACGTGGGAGAAGGGTACGAGCAGTACTTC. This encodes CASSLAYVGEGYEQYF.

This clonotype was detected a few times. The rearrangement joins TRBV20-1 to TRBJ2-2; 12 nucleotides agree with TRBD2. The CDR3 has 17 amino acids. The J segment lost 7 bases and the V segment lost 5 bases, leaving 14 bases of the junction unmatched. Germline CDR1 is DFQATT and CDR2 is SNEGSKA (reference sequence). This CDR3 reads CSAAKGASGRVDGELFF. DNA of the CDR3: TGCAGTGCTGCGAAAGGAGCTAGCGGGAGGGTGGACGGGGAGCTGTTTTTT.

This clonotype was seen a handful of times. This chain uses TRBV20-1 with TRBJ2-1; 8 bases match TRBD2. This CDR3 region has 14 residues. Per germline, CDR1 DFQATT and CDR2 SNEGSKA (reference sequence). V trimming: 4 bases; J trimming: 4 bases; junction bases outside the gene matches: 6. The CDR3, as DNA: TGCAGTGCTAAGGGACTAGGGGATTACAATGAGCAGTTCTTC. It translates to CSAKGLGDYNEQFF.

This clonotype was seen many times. V and J are TRBV7-3 and TRBJ2-1; TRBD1 matches 7 bases. The junction had 8 bases not matched to a gene; V was cut back by 5 bases and J by 10 bases. The CDR3 spans 13 residues. Germline values: CDR1 SGHTA, CDR2 FQGTGA. The CDR3 nucleotides are TGTGCCAGCAGCGCCACAGGGGACGGGGAGCAGTTCTTC. This encodes CASSATGDGEQFF.

This clonotype was recorded many times. V and J are TRBV27 and TRBJ1-1; D is possibly TRBD1 (5 bases). The V end was cut by 2 bases, the J end by 6 bases, with 13 bases between. The CDR3 is 14 amino acids. Germline CDR1 and CDR2: MNHEY and SMNVEV (reference sequence). CDR3 in amino acids: CASSLELGVAEAFF. The DNA of the CDR3 is TGTGCCAGCAGTTTAGAACTGGGGGTGGCTGAAGCTTTCTTT.

At least ten counts were recorded for this clonotype. The V gene is TRBV28, the J gene TRBJ2-3; possible D gene TRBD2, 5 bases. This CDR3 has 16 residues. V dropped 3 bases and J dropped 2 bases, with 15 bases sitting between them. Germline CDR1 and CDR2: MDHEN and SYDVKM. CDR3: CASSFLGSGPTDTQYF. Written as DNA, the CDR3 is TGTGCCAGCAGTTTCCTCGGCAGCGGACCCACAGATACGCAGTATTTT.

Ten or more counts support this clonotype. CDR3 sequence (DNA): TGTGCCATCAGTTGGGACAGCTCCTACGAGCAGTACTTC. Translation: CAISWDSSYEQYF. This chain connects TRBV10-3 to TRBJ2-7; TRBD1 aligns across 7 bases. This CDR3 contains 13 residues. CDR1 is ENHRY and CDR2 is SYGVKD in the germline V gene. V was clipped by 5 bases and J by 0 bases; unmatched bases: 1.

This clonotype has just one count. J is TRBJ2-3 and V is TRBV11-1; 9 positions agree with TRBD1. This CDR3 region has 15 residues. Per germline, CDR1 SGHAT and CDR2 FQDESV (reference sequence). V lost 4 bases to trimming and J lost 5 bases; unmatched junction nucleotides: 7. The CDR3 DNA sequence: TGTGCCAGCAGCTCGCGGACAGGGGATATAGATACGCAGTATTTT. It encodes CASSSRTGDIDTQYF.

This clonotype was seen repeatedly, ten times or more. The V gene is TRBV29-1, the J gene TRBJ2-5, with D tentatively TRBD1 or TRBD2 (5 bases each). V lost 4 bases and J lost 0, with 15 bases in between. This CDR3 region has 15 residues. In germline, CDR1 is SQVTM, CDR2 ANQGSEA. CDR3 sequence: CSVGEGLWYQETQYF. CDR3 nucleotide sequence: TGCAGCGTTGGAGAGGGGCTTTGGTACCAAGAGACCCAGTACTTC. Full variable domain (missing parts from reference TRBV29-1 and TRBJ2-5): SAVISQKPSRDICQRGTSLTIQCQVDSQVTMMFWYRQQPGQSLTLIATANQGSEATYESGFVIDKFPISRPNLTFSTLTVSNMSPEDSSIYLCSVGEGLWYQETQYFGPGTRLLVL.

This clonotype was counted many times. The V call is TRBV29-1, the J call TRBJ2-5; tentative D call: TRBD2 (6 bases). Germline V CDR1 and CDR2: SQVTM, ANQGSEA. V dropped 0 bases and J dropped 5 bases, with 16 bases sitting between them. The CDR3 totals 15 residues. This CDR3 reads CSVEEARDGLETQYF. The CDR3 bases are TGCAGCGTTGAAGAAGCGCGGGACGGGTTGGAGACCCAGTACTTC.

This sequence joins TRBV3-1 and TRBJ2-6, with 7 bases identical to TRBD1. V shed 4 bases and J 0 bases; nucleotides not matched to a gene: 12. Per the germline V gene, CDR1 is LGHDT and CDR2 is YNNKEL (reference sequence). CDR3 length: 19 residues. CDR3 sequence: CASSPPRDRPVSGANVLTF. In nucleotides, the CDR3 is TGTGCCAGCAGCCCCCCCCGGGACAGACCCGTCTCTGGGGCCAACGTCCTGACTTTC.

In its sample, this clonotype was seen many times. This chain links TRBV29-1 with TRBJ1-1; D is unclear. Germline values: CDR1 SQVTM, CDR2 ANQGSEA. The CDR3 length is 13 residues. V lost 6 bases and J lost 5, with 16 bases in between. The CDR3 bases are TGCAGCGTCGGACTCCGGGTCGAAACTGAAGCTTTCTTT. Translation: CSVGLRVETEAFF.

This clonotype has only one observation. The rearrangement uses TRBV20-1 and TRBJ2-5; no firm D call. Germline V gives CDR1 DFQATT, CDR2 SNEGSKA (reference sequence). The V end was cut by 3 bases, the J end by 4 bases, with 9 bases between. The CDR3 runs to 12 residues. The CDR3 reads CSARTHSETQYF. CDR3 bases: TGCAGTGCTAGGACTCATTCAGAGACCCAGTACTTC.

In this sample, this clonotype turned up a few times. The rearrangement uses TRBV12-3 or TRBV12-4 and TRBJ2-1, with unresolved D. This CDR3 region has 12 residues. V was clipped by 6 bases and J by 9 bases, with 12 bases between them. This CDR3 is CASSSGSGEQFF. CDR3 in DNA: TGTGCCAGCAGCTCCGGATCCGGTGAGCAGTTCTTC.

This clonotype showed up many times. The V gene is TRBV28, the J gene TRBJ1-1, with 8 nucleotides matching TRBD1. The CDR3 loop spans 11 amino acids. Germline CDR1 MDHEN, CDR2 SYDVKM. The V and J ends lost 8 bases and 11 bases, in that order; junction bases with no gene match: 7. CDR3 in DNA: TGTGCCAGCGGGACAGGAAGACGTGCTTTCTTT. Amino acids: CASGTGRRAFF.

In this sample, this clonotype turned up many times. V gene TRBV10-3 combines with J gene TRBJ2-1, with 12 bases matching TRBD2. CDR1 and CDR2 (germline): ENHRY, SYGVKD. After removal of 3 bases from V and 10 bases from J, the junction contained 16 bases not matched to a gene. There are 18 residues in the CDR3. DNA for the CDR3: TGTGCCATCAGTGAACCCGGGACTAGCGGGCCCCGGGGTGGCGAGCAGTTCTTC. Residues: CAISEPGTSGPRGGEQFF.

For this clonotype: A much larger clone is a single base away; this may be a read error. This chain links TRBV7-9 with TRBJ1-5; the D is unclear. CDR1 is SEHNR, CDR2 FQNEAQ, per germline (reference sequence). This CDR3 is 17 amino acids long. The CDR3 DNA reads TGTGCCGGCAGCTTAGCGGAAGGTTGGGGTCATAGCCAGCCCCAGCATTTT. This gives the protein CAGSLAEGWGHSQPQHF.

The V call is TRBV30, the J call TRBJ2-2; 7 bases agree with TRBD1. CDR1 and CDR2 (germline): GTSNPN, SVGIG (reference sequence). The CDR3 is made up of 16 amino acids. Losses at the gene ends were 2 bases for V and 5 bases for J; bases not matched to a gene: 11. The CDR3 region has the DNA TGTGCCTGGAGTCCACAGGGGCTGAAAGGGACCGGGGAGCTGTTTTTT. Protein: CAWSPQGLKGTGELFF.

With regard to this clonotype: Since a much larger clone is just one base distant, this may be a read error. This chain connects TRBV6-1 to TRBJ2-7; D might be TRBD1 (5 bases). V was shortened by 5 bases and J by 6 bases, with 20 bases between the two germline ends. Looked up from germline, CDR1 is MNHNS and CDR2 is SASEGT. The CDR3 length is 15 residues. CDR3 sequence: CASSPPTAMQGEQYF. CDR3 coding DNA: TGTGCCAGCAGTCCACCGACAGCAATGCAGGGCGAGCAGTACTTC.

This clonotype was observed at least ten times. The V call is TRBV6-2 or TRBV6-3, the J call TRBJ1-1; D ambiguous. Between the trimmed V and J ends, which lost 4 bases and 6 bases, there was a span of 15 bases. Germline-derived CDR1 and CDR2 are MNHEY and SVGEGT. The CDR3 is 14 amino acids. CDR3 loop: CASSFSVTNPEAFF. In DNA, the CDR3 is TGTGCCAGCAGTTTCTCAGTGACAAATCCTGAAGCTTTCTTT.

Many counts were recorded for this clonotype. The V and J genes are TRBV28 and TRBJ2-7; D gene uncertain. V was cut by 8 bases and J by 3 bases, with 8 bases left in between. Germline assignment: CDR1 MDHEN and CDR2 SYDVKM. This CDR3 has 11 amino acids. The CDR3, as DNA: TGTGCCAGCTCTGGATACTACGAGCAGTACTTC. This encodes CASSGYYEQYF.

Many counts were recorded for this clonotype. The chain links TRBV29-1 to TRBJ2-1; 11 nucleotides agree with TRBD2. This CDR3 has 14 amino acids. Germline-derived CDR1 and CDR2 are SQVTM and ANQGSEA. V lost 7 bases, J lost 6 bases, and 8 bases stayed unmatched. In nucleotides, the CDR3 is TGCAGCGAGTCACTAGCGGGAGCGACCAATGAGCAGTTCTTC. Translating gives CSESLAGATNEQFF.

This clonotype has at least ten counts. This chain uses TRBV27 with TRBJ2-7, with TRBD1 matching 10 bases. The V gene's germline CDR1 is MNHEY and CDR2 SMNVEV (reference sequence). This CDR3 is built from 13 residues. V dropped 6 bases and J dropped 4; count of bases not matched to a gene: 3. Written as DNA, the CDR3 is TGTGCCAGCAGAAGGGACAGGGGATACGAGCAGTACTTC. Protein sequence: CASRRDRGYEQYF.

The table lists this clonotype with many counts. This chain links TRBV27 with TRBJ2-1; D is undetermined. Trimming stripped 4 bases from V and 0 bases from J, with 10 bases between. CDR1 and CDR2 (germline): MNHEY, SMNVEV (reference sequence). The CDR3 sequence is 15 residues long. The CDR3 sequence is CASSSQAFSYNEQFF. The CDR3 DNA reads TGTGCCAGCAGTTCTCAGGCCTTCTCCTACAATGAGCAGTTCTTC.